This passage covers 19 T cell receptor beta chains from one sample sequenced in a study of CD8 T cells in Susac syndrome. Reverse transcription of about 0.5 to 1 ug RNA was carried out with random hexamers. TCRdb analysed the immunoSEQ multiplex PCR reads with MiXCR anew, one entry per CDR3 protein. The repertoire has fewer than 200,000 distinct CDR3 sequences, approximately 94% of them found once; the top ten carry 0.095% to 0.13%. Sequenced input: CD4+ T cells from PBMCs. These receptor sequences come from a human donor with Susac syndrome.

CDR3 in DNA: TGCAGTGCTGGGACCCAGGGGAATCAGCCCCAGCATTTT. Encoded protein: CSAGTQGNQPQHF. The chain joins TRBV20-1 to TRBJ1-5; the D gene is possibly TRBD1 (6 bases). V was cut by 5 bases and J by 4 bases, with 12 bases left in between. From germline, CDR1 is DFQATT and CDR2 SNEGSKA (reference sequence). The CDR3 is made up of 13 amino acids.

The J gene is TRBJ2-1, the V gene TRBV4-3; D might be TRBD2 (6 bases). This CDR3 is 17 amino acids long. V dropped 0 bases and J dropped 5 bases, with 17 bases sitting between them. CDR1 is LGHNA and CDR2 is YSLEER in the germline V gene. The CDR3 sequence: CASSQDGGSGQDNEQFF. DNA of the CDR3: TGCGCCAGCAGCCAAGATGGGGGTAGCGGTCAGGACAATGAGCAGTTCTTC.

The chain carries TRBV3-1 and TRBJ1-6, with TRBD1 as a possible D gene (6 bases). Germline-derived CDR1 and CDR2 are LGHDT and YNNKEL (reference sequence). With 3 bases removed from V and 7 bases from J, the gap between germline ends came to 10 bases. The CDR3 covers 14 residues. CDR3 DNA sequence: TGTGCCAGCAGCCACTATGACAGGAATTCACCCCTCCACTTT. This codes for CASSHYDRNSPLHF.

This chain links TRBV9 with TRBJ1-6; 9 nucleotides line up with TRBD1. This CDR3 comprises 15 residues. The junction had 5 bases not matched to a gene; V was cut back by 3 bases and J by 7 bases. Germline V gives CDR1 SGDLS, CDR2 YYNGEE. Here the CDR3 reads CASSGGTGMNSPLHF. The CDR3 bases are TGTGCCAGCAGCGGGGGGACAGGGATGAATTCACCCCTCCACTTT.

Only one count was recorded for this clonotype. The chain employs TRBV20-1 and TRBJ1-6; 7 positions match TRBD1. Germline trimming cut 1 base from V and 7 bases from J; bases unmatched to any gene: 7. Germline V gene sequence: CDR1 DFQATT, CDR2 SNEGSKA (reference sequence). This CDR3 comprises 15 residues. CDR3 loop: CSARASGQINSPLHF. The CDR3 DNA reads TGCAGTGCTAGAGCGTCGGGACAGATAAATTCACCCCTCCACTTT.

The rearrangement uses TRBV12-3 or TRBV12-4 and TRBJ2-5; possible D gene TRBD2, 5 bases. The length of the CDR3 is 13 residues. V was cut by 8 bases and J by 5 bases, with 15 bases left in between. CDR3 region: CASCPRPGETQYF. CDR3 nucleotides: TGTGCCAGCTGTCCCCGACCGGGGGAGACCCAGTACTTC.

This rearrangement joins TRBV3-1 to TRBJ2-7; perhaps TRBD1 as D (6 bases). CDR3 length: 14 residues. V was cut by 1 base and J by 3 bases, with 10 bases left in between. Looked up from germline, CDR1 is LGHDT and CDR2 is YNNKEL (reference sequence). As DNA, the CDR3 is TGTGCCAGCAGCCAAGGGGGGCAGTTCTACGAGCAGTACTTC. Translation gives CASSQGGQFYEQYF.

V gene TRBV25-1 combines with J gene TRBJ2-5, with TRBD1 matching 11 bases. Per the germline V gene, CDR1 is MGHDK and CDR2 is SYGVNS. The CDR3 contains 14 residues. J gave up 6 bases and V 3 bases, and 3 bases lay outside the gene matches. The CDR3 nucleotides read TGTGCCAGCAGTGAGGGACAGGGGGGTAAGACCCAGTACTTC. Its protein is CASSEGQGGKTQYF.

V is TRBV7-9 and J is TRBJ2-7; TRBD2 might be the D (5 bases). V lost 2 bases to trimming and J lost 4 bases, with 9 bases between them. The CDR3 runs to 13 residues. Germline assignment: CDR1 SEHNR and CDR2 FQNEAQ (reference sequence). Written as DNA, the CDR3 is TGTGCCAGCAGCTTATTCGGCGGGTACGAGCAGTACTTC. Translation gives CASSLFGGYEQYF.

The chain couples TRBV2 to TRBJ2-7; no firm D call. Trimming took 2 bases from V and 1 from J, leaving 9 bases between them. The CDR3 extends over 14 amino acids. The V gene's germline CDR1 is SNHLY and CDR2 FYNNEI. Here the CDR3 DNA reads TGTGCCAGCAGTGAACAACAGAGGTCCTACGAGCAGTACTTC. It encodes CASSEQQRSYEQYF.

The chain carries TRBV2 and TRBJ2-1; 9 bases agree with TRBD1. Per the germline V gene, CDR1 is SNHLY and CDR2 is FYNNEI. The V and J ends lost 2 bases and 7 bases, in that order; junction bases with no gene match: 3. The CDR3 runs to 14 residues. The CDR3 bases are TGTGCCAGCAGTGAACGCGACAGGGGGAATGAGCAGTTCTTC. It translates to CASSERDRGNEQFF.

The CDR3 DNA sequence: TGCAGTGCTAGAGGACGGTCCCCTCAAAACATTCAGTACTTC. Its translation: CSARGRSPQNIQYF. The rearrangement links TRBV20-1 to TRBJ2-4; D is undetermined. Germline V gene data show CDR1 as DFQATT and CDR2 as SNEGSKA (reference sequence). The CDR3 length is 14 residues. Trimming pared 1 base from V and 5 bases from J, leaving 12 bases between.

This chain joins TRBV13 and TRBJ2-7; TRBD1 matches at 9 bases. With V trimmed by 5 bases and J by 5 bases, 10 bases remained unmatched. The germline CDR1 and CDR2 sequences are PRHDT and FYEKMQ (reference sequence). The CDR3 is made up of 15 amino acids. CDR3: CASSGQQGAQDEQYF. For the CDR3, the DNA is TGTGCCAGCAGCGGTCAACAGGGGGCGCAGGACGAGCAGTACTTC.

The chain links TRBV3-1 to TRBJ1-2; possibly TRBD1 for D (6 bases). Per the germline V gene, CDR1 is LGHDT and CDR2 is YNNKEL (reference sequence). This CDR3 region has 15 residues. V gave up 2 bases and J gave up 4 bases, with 14 bases separating them. The CDR3 is CASSQRDIGPYGYTF. Written as DNA, the CDR3 is TGTGCCAGCAGCCAACGGGACATAGGTCCCTATGGCTACACCTTC.

V gene TRBV6-1 combines with J gene TRBJ1-6, with D possibly matching TRBD1 (5 bases). V lost 5 bases, J lost 2 bases, and 16 bases lay in between. Germline CDR1 MNHNS, CDR2 SASEGT. The CDR3 has 17 residues. Here the CDR3 reads CASSLSGSVPYNSPLHF. The CDR3 DNA is TGTGCCAGCAGTCTATCAGGGAGCGTCCCCTATAATTCACCCCTCCACTTT.

This sequence joins TRBV18 and TRBJ1-6; D is perhaps TRBD1 (5 bases). The length of the CDR3 is 20 residues. Between the trimmed V and J ends, which lost 4 bases and 0 bases, there was a span of 22 bases. The germline V gene has CDR1 KGHSH and CDR2 LQKENI. Here the CDR3 reads CASSRRAVQGISSYNSPLHF. CDR3 nucleotides: TGTGCCAGCTCACGGCGAGCGGTCCAGGGAATCAGCTCCTATAATTCACCCCTCCACTTT.

The rearrangement uses TRBV20-1 and TRBJ2-7; 8 bases align to TRBD1. Germline values: CDR1 DFQATT, CDR2 SNEGSKA (reference sequence). The CDR3 is 15 amino acids. V shed 3 bases and J 3 bases; nucleotides not matched to a gene: 10. Here the CDR3 DNA reads TGCAGTGCTAGGCCTCGGACAGGGACAGGCTACGAGCAGTACTTC. Its translation: CSARPRTGTGYEQYF.

V gene TRBV5-8 combines with J gene TRBJ2-3; maybe TRBD2 (5 bases). CDR1 and CDR2 (germline): SGHTS, YDEGEE. V lost 4 bases, J lost 0 bases, and 12 bases lay in between. This CDR3 is 15 amino acids long. The DNA for the CDR3 is TGTGCCAGCAGCCAACTAGGCCTTAGCACAGATACGCAGTATTTT. It specifies CASSQLGLSTDTQYF.

The table lists this clonotype with a count of one. V gene TRBV9 combines with J gene TRBJ1-1, with TRBD1 matching over 8 bases. Germline V gene data show CDR1 as SGDLS and CDR2 as YYNGEE. This CDR3 comprises 15 residues. Trimming took 3 bases from V and 0 from J; bases not matched to a gene: 4. CDR3 residues: CASSATGGMNTEAFF. The CDR3 bases are TGTGCCAGCAGCGCAACAGGGGGGATGAACACTGAAGCTTTCTTT.